This T cell receptor beta chain derives from a study of T cell responses to AZD1222 COVID-19 vaccine (dated by TCRdb to about 2021). Concerning the study at large: AZD1222 recipients given second doses at about 4 weeks or at about 12 weeks were pooled, since spike-specific TCR depth and breadth were not found to differ between the two schedules. TCR sequencing covered over 230 trial participants: nearly 210 given two doses of AZD1222 and 26 given two doses of MenACWY control vaccine. Trial participants were enrolled by age into 18-55, 56-69 and 70-plus year subgroups, with around 150, 28 and 57 TCR-sequenced participants respectively. Summary of the overall study and its limitations: A significant rise in spike-specific TCR breadth and depth was observed after two AZD1222 doses relative to day 0 and relative to MenACWY recipients. Because no day 14 peak-response samples were available, the repertoires could be characterized only after the peak T cell response. Reportedly, almost half of the unique spike-specific TCRs recognized epitopes lying outside the regions that are mutated in the B.1.351 and B.1.1.7 variants. In the small 56-69-year group, the increase in depth fell short of significance, most likely because of low power. Vaccine-associated CD4 TCRs spanned the whole spike protein, with dominant responses in regions 160-218 and 743-854. Conclusions about previously exposed vaccinees are limited because only six or seven AZD1222 recipients were SARS-CoV-2 seropositive at baseline. Most participants were white British and females outnumbered males, and the authors suggested that clonal diversity may have been underestimated.

Read against the paper, the sample's time point label means: baseline before first vaccination. Vaccinee samples were obtained from the UK trials COV001 and COV002, which included a single-blind randomized controlled phase 2/3 trial of AZD1222 (ChAdOx1 nCoV-19) in healthy adults. Trial participant PBMC samples were collected at day 0 and day 28 after the second dose for TCRbeta chain sequencing. Its CDR3 holds 14 amino acids, cysteine through phenylalanine. Kept here is only the CDR3 DNA, which spans 42 bases and is read in frame from base 1. V was cut back by 6 bases and J by 0 bases, leaving a gap of 12 bases between them. CDR1 and CDR2, per the germline V gene, are SGDLS and YYNGEE. Notes on this clone: Its target antigen remains unknown. Per-base quality was not reported, and no clone a single base away is much larger than it.

The CDR3 regions of human TCRbeta chains were subjected to immunosequencing. In the original analysis: Repertoire TCRs were checked for matches against a reference library of SARS-CoV-2-specific TCRs that had been generated using the MIRA antigen-specificity platform. Breadth was defined as the fraction of unique TCRs that were SARS-CoV-2-associated, and depth was defined as the fraction of total T cells that were SARS-CoV-2-associated. Using the MIRA data, each spike-specific TCR was assigned both to the spike region to which the TCR was reactive and to a CD4 or CD8 class. Log10-transformed breadth and depth values were compared by one-way ANOVA with Sidak's multiple comparisons tests. Drawn from immuneACCESS, this table holds only the in-frame rearrangements with V and J called that TCRdb kept. Clones are partly lost; checked studies trace under half to an unresolved V gene and leave the rest unexplained. The DNA was the basis for D and trimming; V, J and clone size are from that table. For this sample the table gives roughly 170,000 clones, of which 90% to 95% were detected only once. The top ten clones comprise about 0.9% of the sample.

Sequenced material: peripheral blood, taken on day 0 of AZD1222 vaccination. The receptor was isolated from an adult in good health. Rearrangement joined TRBV9 to TRBJ1-2; the D gene assignment is ambiguous. The sequence in DNA is TGTGCCAGCACCCCGTTTAGCGCTAACTATGGCTACACCTTC. Its amino acids are CASTPFSANYGYTF.